This TCR beta chain was sequenced in a study of T cell responses to AZD1222 COVID-19 vaccine. Study context: Samples with a second dose at about 4 or about 12 weeks were pooled together.

Overall study findings and caveats: Epitopes outside B.1.351 and B.1.1.7 mutated regions reportedly drew nearly half of spike TCRs. Sampling captured repertoires only after the peak T cell response. Mostly white British, mostly female donors; authors suggested clonal diversity may be underestimated.

Germline CDR1 reads MNHEY; CDR2 reads SMNVEV (reference sequence). V was clipped by 5 bases and J by 6 bases; unmatched bases: 6. The CDR3 runs to 14 residues. This clone was counted once. The antigen is unknown. The assay was immunoSEQ multiplex PCR, and TCRdb's table has in-frame clones only and misses some. The sample records about 140,000 clones, about 90% being singletons. V and J are TRBV27 and TRBJ2-2, with 7 bases that match TRBD1. This receptor was taken from an adult in good health. Here the sequenced sample was peripheral blood, taken on day 0 of AZD1222 vaccination. The CDR3 loop is CASSRRQGAGELFF. CDR3 bases: TGTGCCAGCAGTCGTCGACAGGGCGCCGGGGAGCTGTTTTTT.